The sequence of this T cell receptor beta chain was determined in a study of CD8 T cells in ankylosing spondylitis. Notes on the study in general: The disease-linked clones had a CD8+ phenotype and low blood frequencies.

A single record per CDR3 protein comes from TCRdb applying MiXCR to the 5' RACE reads. The data contain 200,000 to 250,000 distinct CDR3 sequences, roughly 32% of them seen just once; the ten biggest clones take up roughly 4.2%. As to this clonotype: Its antigen is as yet unknown.

Sequencing was performed on blood, either unsorted or a sorted T cell fraction (not recorded which). This TCR derives from a male donor with ankylosing spondylitis or in good health (not recorded which).

The CDR3 region has the DNA TGTGCCAGCAGGGCGACAGGGGCCTCCTACAATGAGCAGTTCTTC. Translating it yields CASRATGASYNEQFF. This chain connects TRBV11-1 to TRBJ2-1; the match to TRBD1 covers 8 bases. Germline V lookup: CDR1 SGHAT, CDR2 FQDESV (reference sequence). The CDR3 runs 15 residues. J was trimmed by 0 bases and V by 6 bases; bases with no gene match: 4.